These T cell receptor beta chains were read from a single sample in a study of shared clonotypes between healthy human individuals. The assay was immunoSEQ multiplex PCR, and TCRdb's table has in-frame clones only and misses some. The table shows around 690,000 clones, with less than 95% occurring only once. The sequenced sample was memory CD8+ T cells from PBMCs. These receptors originate from a man in his late teens or twenties in good health. Some clones in this sample may be carry-over from other donors' samples. CDR3s include the opening cysteine and the closing phenylalanine or tryptophan. The D gene is left open where the match is weak.

d_gene: NA
v_gene: TRBV27
j_gene: TRBJ2-7
CDR3aa: CASSLTGTFDYEQYF

d_gene: TRBD2
v_gene: TRBV4-1
j_gene: TRBJ2-7
CDR3aa: CASGQGLAGNEQYF

d_gene: NA
v_gene: TRBV4-3
j_gene: TRBJ2-2
CDR3aa: CASSQDDHYTGELFF

d_gene: NA
v_gene: TRBV28
j_gene: TRBJ2-3
CDR3aa: CASSLSPSRAGRADTQYF

d_gene: NA
v_gene: TRBV28
j_gene: TRBJ1-2
CDR3aa: CASSYWVGGVHYGYTF

d_gene: TRBD2
v_gene: TRBV27
j_gene: TRBJ2-7
CDR3aa: CASSNRGRLAGGPEQYF

d_gene: NA
v_gene: TRBV7-9
j_gene: TRBJ2-2
CDR3aa: CASSLVLGAGTGELFF

d_gene: NA
v_gene: TRBV11-2
j_gene: TRBJ2-7
CDR3aa: CASSLIGGSSYEQYF

d_gene: NA
v_gene: TRBV19
j_gene: TRBJ2-2
CDR3aa: CASTNTGELFF

d_gene: TRBD2
v_gene: TRBV29-1
j_gene: TRBJ2-1
CDR3aa: CSVEEAGGPGNEQFF

d_gene: NA
v_gene: TRBV5-1
j_gene: TRBJ1-2
CDR3aa: CASSLGRGLNGGYTF

d_gene: TRBD1
v_gene: TRBV7-8
j_gene: TRBJ1-5
CDR3aa: CASSSYRGRHQPQHF

d_gene: TRBD2
v_gene: TRBV27
j_gene: TRBJ2-3
CDR3aa: CASSYAGGQDTDTQYF

d_gene: NA
v_gene: TRBV2
j_gene: TRBJ2-3
CDR3aa: CASSEAGTLYGTDTQYF

d_gene: NA
v_gene: TRBV11-2
j_gene: TRBJ2-7
CDR3aa: CASSFGALSFSSYEQYF

d_gene: NA
v_gene: TRBV9
j_gene: TRBJ1-4
CDR3aa: CASSPHTGNEKLFF

d_gene: NA
v_gene: TRBV6-1
j_gene: TRBJ1-4
CDR3aa: CASSEGQGLWGETTNEKLFF